This is a list of T cell receptor beta chains from one sample in a study of human T cells and chemical hapten exposure. Via MiXCR, TCRdb re-called the RACE reads, giving one row per CDR3 protein. This table holds around 150,000 distinct CDR3 sequences, about 14% found once. Sample: whole blood, taken in connection with sensitization to the hapten diphenylcyclopropenone (DPC). Receptors originate from a woman in her twenties or thirties with alopecia areata. Some clones in this sample may be carry-over from other donors' samples. Both conserved end residues are trimmed from each CDR3. The order of the fields is V gene, J gene, CDR3 length, CDR3 protein.

V: TRBV20-1
J: TRBJ1-4
length: 12
CDR3: SATDRQAAEKLF

V: TRBV15
J: TRBJ2-5
length: 13
CDR3: ATSRPLGGQETQY

V: TRBV7-9
J: TRBJ2-7
length: 12
CDR3: VSSLWTDPYEQY

V: TRBV7-2
J: TRBJ2-2
length: 14
CDR3: ASSLYATGKTGELF

V: TRBV7-7
J: TRBJ2-1
length: 14
CDR3: ASSPGTPTTYNEQF

V: TRBV28
J: TRBJ1-5
length: 14
CDR3: ASSSLTPGGNQPQH

V: TRBV12-3/TRBV12-4
J: TRBJ1-5
length: 14
CDR3: ASSSSMGQGNQPQH

V: TRBV27
J: TRBJ2-7
length: 15
CDR3: ASSLSRSGAALYEQY

V: TRBV7-9
J: TRBJ2-5
length: 12
CDR3: ASSLDHAQETQY

V: TRBV19
J: TRBJ1-6
length: 11
CDR3: ASGDIYNSPLH

V: TRBV19
J: TRBJ1-5
length: 12
CDR3: ASSMGQANQPQH

V: TRBV30
J: TRBJ1-6
length: 16
CDR3: AWSSGGFRTSLNSPLH

V: TRBV2
J: TRBJ1-5
length: 14
CDR3: ASSARGTGFNQPQH

V: TRBV20-1
J: TRBJ1-5
length: 14
CDR3: SARVDRDRVDQPQH

V: TRBV29-1
J: TRBJ1-2
length: 11
CDR3: SVAPQGASGYT

V: TRBV29-1
J: TRBJ1-5
length: 11
CDR3: SVELDANQPQH

V: TRBV29-1
J: TRBJ2-7
length: 10
CDR3: SVTGRAWEQY

V: TRBV29-1
J: TRBJ2-1
length: 14
CDR3: SALGEAGGPYNEQF

V: TRBV7-6
J: TRBJ1-2
length: 13
CDR3: ASSYGQGAFYGYT

V: TRBV20-1
J: TRBJ1-4
length: 12
CDR3: SARKATTNEKLF

V: TRBV20-1
J: TRBJ2-7
length: 11
CDR3: SARQGVGDEQY

V: TRBV28
J: TRBJ1-6
length: 14
CDR3: ASRRPGTVDNSPLH

V: TRBV10-3
J: TRBJ2-3
length: 16
CDR3: AISAPAGSRGLTDTQY

V: TRBV10-2
J: TRBJ2-5
length: 9
CDR3: ASSELGPPH